These 20 T cell receptor beta chains were all obtained from the same sample, sequenced in a study of graft-versus-host responses after intestinal transplantation (dated by TCRdb to the early 2020s). No antigen has been identified for these receptors. Library preparation was by the immunoSEQ multiplex PCR assay. TCRdb's version of the immuneACCESS table is confined to in-frame rearrangements and falls short of the full clone set. An unresolved V gene accounts for under half of the shortfall where checked; the remainder is of unknown origin. The sample table shows 98,000 or so clones, and over 75% are seen once. The ten largest clones represent over 0.7% of the sample. The time point label on this specimen signifies: cells obtained before transplantation from donor or recipient. Specimen: unstimulated CD4+ T cells sorted from spleen or lymph node cells, collected before intestinal transplant. Every receptor here comes from a human donor who received an intestinal transplant.

The rearrangement uses TRBV4-1 and TRBJ1-6; no definite D call. CDR1 is MGHRA and CDR2 is YSYEKL in the germline V gene. Trimming took off 5 bases at V and 9 bases at J, with 8 bases between the two ends. The CDR3 is 12 amino acids. The CDR3 loop is CASSSGLSPLHF. CDR3 nucleotides: TGCGCCAGCAGCTCCGGACTTTCACCCCTCCACTTT.

The V and J genes are TRBV2 and TRBJ1-2; a possible D gene is TRBD1 (5 bases). Trimming removed 3 bases at V and 4 bases at J, with 9 bases between. Germline V gives CDR1 SNHLY, CDR2 FYNNEI. The CDR3 totals 13 residues. The CDR3: CASSEAGSYGYTF. CDR3 nucleotides: TGTGCCAGCAGTGAGGCAGGGTCCTATGGCTACACCTTC.

This clone has only one observation. This sequence joins TRBV28 and TRBJ2-1; TRBD1 matches 11 bases. CDR3 length: 16 amino acids. The junction had 14 bases not matched to a gene; V was cut back by 6 bases and J by 10 bases. Per the germline V gene, CDR1 is MDHEN and CDR2 is SYDVKM. CDR3 sequence: CASRPRTGGSVWEQFF. The DNA for the CDR3 is TGTGCCAGCAGACCTCGGACAGGGGGCTCTGTTTGGGAGCAGTTCTTC.

The V and J genes are TRBV7-9 and TRBJ1-6; maybe TRBD1 (5 bases). V lost 8 bases to trimming and J lost 8 bases, with 19 bases between them. Per the germline V gene, CDR1 is SEHNR and CDR2 is FQNEAQ (reference sequence). CDR3 size: 15 residues. CDR3 bases: TGTGCCAGCGGCGGGGGGAGACGACAAGATTCACCCCTCCACTTT. This translates into CASGGGRRQDSPLHF.

This chain uses TRBV14 with TRBJ1-4, with a possible D match to TRBD1 (6 bases). The CDR3 totals 12 residues. Deletions cut 2 bases from V and 8 bases from J, with 6 bases between. Germline V gives CDR1 SGHDN, CDR2 FVKESK. The CDR3 sequence: CASSQQGEKLFF. CDR3 in DNA: TGTGCCAGCAGCCAACAGGGGGAAAAACTGTTTTTT.

This clone was counted a single time. The V and J genes are TRBV5-1 and TRBJ1-4; D call uncertain. The CDR3 is 13 residues long. The germline CDR1 and CDR2 sequences are SGHRS and YFSETQ. V was trimmed by 5 bases and J by 2 bases, leaving 7 bases between them. Written as DNA, the CDR3 is TGCGCCAGCAGGCTCGGGACTAATGAAAAACTGTTTTTT. It translates to CASRLGTNEKLFF. Full variable domain (remainder filled in from reference TRBV5-1 and TRBJ1-4): KAGVTQTPRYLIKTRGQQVTLSCSPISGHRSVSWYQQTPGQGLQFLFEYFSETQRNKGNFPGRFSGRQFSNSRSEMNVSTLELGDSALYLCASRLGTNEKLFFGSGTQLSVL.

The V gene is TRBV6-5, the J gene TRBJ1-5, with D perhaps TRBD1 (6 bases). The CDR3 has 15 residues. V dropped 5 bases and J dropped 2 bases, with 13 bases sitting between them. From germline, CDR1 is MNHEY and CDR2 SVGAGI. The CDR3 DNA sequence: TGTGCCAGCAGTCATCAGGGGAAGGGCAATCAGCCCCAGCATTTT. Protein product: CASSHQGKGNQPQHF.

The CDR3 DNA reads TGTGCCAGCAGCGGCTTAAACTATGGCTACACCTTC. Residues: CASSGLNYGYTF. The chain uses TRBV13 and TRBJ1-2; D remains ambiguous. The CDR3 spans 12 residues. Germline assignment: CDR1 PRHDT and CDR2 FYEKMQ (reference sequence). Trimming removed 5 bases from V and 2 bases from J, with 6 bases in between. Supplemented by reference TRBV13 and TRBJ1-2, the full variable domain reads AAGVIQSPRHLIKEKRETATLKCYPIPRHDTVYWYQQGPGQDPQFLISFYEKMQSDKGSIPDRFSAQQFSDYHSELNMSSLELGDSALYFCASSGLNYGYTFGSGTRLTVV.

The rearrangement joins TRBV2 to TRBJ1-5; possible D gene TRBD1, 6 bases. The CDR3 length is 15 residues. V was pared by 8 bases and J by 1 base, with 15 bases between. The V gene's germline CDR1 is SNHLY and CDR2 FYNNEI. CDR3 DNA sequence: TGTGCCAGCCGGAACCAGGGGCTGAGCAATCAGCCCCAGCATTTT. Its protein product is CASRNQGLSNQPQHF.

This chain joins TRBV14 and TRBJ2-3, with 8 bases fitting TRBD1. The V segment lost 0 bases and the J segment 1 base; nucleotides outside the gene matches: 6. The CDR3 is made up of 17 amino acids. Germline V gene data show CDR1 as SGHDN and CDR2 as FVKESK. CDR3 in amino acids: CASSQDIQDRGTDTQYF. For the CDR3, the DNA is TGTGCCAGCAGCCAAGATATTCAGGACAGGGGCACAGATACGCAGTATTTT.

The rearrangement joins TRBV15 to TRBJ2-3; D gene unclear. Trimming stripped 2 bases from V and 5 bases from J, with 5 bases between. Germline CDR1 LNHNV, CDR2 YYDKDF (reference sequence). CDR3 size: 12 residues. CDR3 bases: TGTGCCACCAGCAGACCCCGAGATACGCAGTATTTT. It is translated as CATSRPRDTQYF.

The V gene is TRBV19, the J gene TRBJ1-6; no definite D call. Germline CDR1 and CDR2: LNHDA and SQIVND (reference sequence). This CDR3 has 12 residues. V lost 4 bases to trimming and J lost 10 bases, with 8 bases between them. The CDR3 DNA reads TGTGCCAGTAGTAGGAGAGAGTCACCCCTCCACTTT. It encodes CASSRRESPLHF.

This rearrangement joins TRBV6-1 to TRBJ1-4, with D tentatively TRBD1 (5 bases). Trimming stripped 6 bases from V and 8 bases from J, with 16 bases between. Germline lookup yields CDR1 MNHNS and CDR2 SASEGT. CDR3 size: 14 residues. CDR3 coding DNA: TGTGCCAGCAGCCGTAGGGAGGGGACGGAAAAACTGTTTTTT. Translating gives CASSRREGTEKLFF.

This clone was counted between two and nine times. The gene calls are TRBV5-1 and TRBJ1-2; D not certain. Trimming left V 4 bases short and J 4 bases short, with 11 bases between. Germline-derived CDR1 and CDR2 are SGHRS and YFSETQ. This CDR3 contains 13 residues. The CDR3 DNA reads TGCGCCAGCAGCCCCGGGCCGGTCTATGGCTACACCTTC. It specifies CASSPGPVYGYTF. Full variable domain (outside the CDR3, taken from reference TRBV5-1 and TRBJ1-2): KAGVTQTPRYLIKTRGQQVTLSCSPISGHRSVSWYQQTPGQGLQFLFEYFSETQRNKGNFPGRFSGRQFSNSRSEMNVSTLELGDSALYLCASSPGPVYGYTFGSGTRLTVV.

This clone has just one count. The chain carries TRBV4-1 and TRBJ2-6, with D unclear. V shed 0 bases and J shed 0 bases, with 3 bases lying between them. Germline-derived CDR1 and CDR2 are MGHRA and YSYEKL. The CDR3 has 15 amino acids. The CDR3 DNA sequence: TGCGCCAGCAGCCAAGACAGCTCTGGGGCCAACGTCCTGACTTTC. Translating gives CASSQDSSGANVLTF.

The chain is built from TRBV9 and TRBJ1-5, with D uncertain. Germline V gene lookup returns CDR1 SGDLS and CDR2 YYNGEE. Trimming left V 0 bases short and J 4 bases short, with 8 bases between. The CDR3 runs 14 residues. The CDR3 loop reads CASSVGIENQPQHF. CDR3 DNA: TGTGCCAGCAGCGTAGGTATAGAGAATCAGCCCCAGCATTTT.

V usage is TRBV7-9 and J usage is TRBJ2-3; 9 bases map to TRBD2. V shed 4 bases and J 6 bases; nucleotides not matched to a gene: 5. Looked up from germline, CDR1 is SEHNR and CDR2 is FQNEAQ (reference sequence). This CDR3 has 14 amino acids. This CDR3 reads CASSSLAGPDTQYF. The CDR3 region has the DNA TGTGCCAGCAGCTCCCTAGCGGGACCGGATACGCAGTATTTT.

This chain links TRBV7-2 with TRBJ2-3; TRBD2 agrees at 7 bases. The CDR3 runs to 17 residues. Germline V lookup: CDR1 SGHTA, CDR2 FQGNSA. After removal of 4 bases from V and 6 bases from J, the junction contained 16 bases not matched to a gene. The CDR3 is CASSSGLGSRGGDTQYF. CDR3 coding DNA: TGTGCCAGCAGCTCCGGACTAGGAAGCCGGGGAGGCGATACGCAGTATTTT. Using reference TRBV7-2 and TRBJ2-3 for the parts outside the CDR3, the full variable domain is GAGVSQSPSNKVTEKGKDVELRCDPISGHTALYWYRQSLGQGLEFLIYFQGNSAPDKSGLPSDRFSAERTGGSVSTLTIQRTQQEDSAVYLCASSSGLGSRGGDTQYFGPGTRLTVL.

In this sample, this clone turned up once. The chain has TRBV9 and TRBJ2-7; 9 bases agree with TRBD2. Germline V CDR1 and CDR2: SGDLS, YYNGEE. The CDR3 loop spans 16 amino acids. With V trimmed by 0 bases and J by 4 bases, 8 bases remained unmatched. This chain's CDR3 is CASSVGSSGIWYEQYF. As DNA, the CDR3 is TGTGCCAGCAGCGTAGGGTCTAGCGGGATTTGGTACGAGCAGTACTTC.

This clone was observed a handful of times. The chain carries TRBV10-3 and TRBJ2-7; 9 bases align to TRBD2. Germline V gene data show CDR1 as ENHRY and CDR2 as SYGVKD. Trimming cost V 6 bases and J 2 bases; bases outside gene matches: 5. CDR3 length: 14 residues. This chain's CDR3 is CAIRISGGAYEQYF. DNA of the CDR3: TGTGCCATCAGGATTAGCGGGGGCGCCTACGAGCAGTACTTC.